This TCR beta chain is from a study of blood T cell repertoires in COVID-19. The germline gives CDR1 MNHEY, CDR2 SVGEGT. The V segment lost 2 bases and the J segment 7 bases; nucleotides outside the gene matches: 4. The CDR3 extends over 14 amino acids. Using immunoSEQ multiplex PCR, the repertoire was profiled, and TCRdb retains in-frame clones only, with some absent. The data hold around 180,000 clones, with around 76% observed a single time. This TCR was recovered from a woman aged 45-59 years with acute COVID-19. Sequencing was done on a sample of PBMCs or T cells enriched from blood (not recorded which). V is TRBV6-2 or TRBV6-3 and J is TRBJ2-1, with 8 positions matching TRBD2. The CDR3 loop reads CASSYPGGLNEQFF. CDR3 sequence (DNA): TGTGCCAGCAGTTACCCGGGGGGGCTTAATGAGCAGTTCTTC.